A single sample is the source of the 29 T cell receptor beta chains below, sequenced in a study of T cell responses to AZD1222 COVID-19 vaccine (dated by TCRdb to about 2021). The time point label on this specimen signifies: baseline before first vaccination. The treatment or condition tag for this specimen amounts to: meningococcal conjugate vaccine given as trial control. The library was made by the immunoSEQ multiplex PCR assay. The immuneACCESS repertoire file appears here via TCRdb, limited to in-frame rearrangements. These files lack a portion of the clones; in checked studies, under half of the deficit traces to unresolved V genes, and the cause of the others is not known. Here the sample has around 140,000 clones; 80% to 95% occur a single time. The leading ten clones occupy more than 0.8% of the sample. The sample in question was peripheral blood, obtained on day 0 of MenACWY control vaccination. The receptors originated from an adult in good health.

Remarks on this clone: The DNA is left out, because the CDR3 cannot be placed on it with certainty; the CDR3 is given as TCRdb lists it. The V call is TRBV2, the J call TRBJ2-7; TRBD2, as called in the table, went unchecked against the DNA. Per germline, CDR1 SNHLY and CDR2 FYNNEI. The CDR3 is 12 residues long, ends included. The chain's CDR3 is CASSTVGPGRYF.

V usage is TRBV27 and J usage is TRBJ1-2; D remains ambiguous. CDR1 and CDR2 from the germline V gene are MNHEY and SMNVEV (reference sequence). This CDR3 is built from 14 residues. V lost 3 bases and J lost 0, with 8 bases in between. The CDR3 here is CASSFGKANYGYTF. The DNA of the CDR3 is TGTGCCAGCAGTTTCGGTAAAGCTAACTATGGCTACACCTTC.

This chain joins TRBV19 and TRBJ1-1, with a possible D match to TRBD1 (5 bases). Germline V lookup: CDR1 LNHDA, CDR2 SQIVND (reference sequence). The CDR3 sequence is 14 residues long. The ends were cut back, 6 bases at V and 0 bases at J, with 11 bases in the middle. The CDR3 DNA reads TGTGCCAGTAGAACCGCAGGGCTGAACACTGAAGCTTTCTTT. It specifies CASRTAGLNTEAFF.

This sequence joins TRBV7-8 and TRBJ2-2; 7 nucleotides agree with TRBD2. The CDR3 is made up of 19 amino acids. V shed 7 bases and J 1 base; nucleotides not matched to a gene: 18. Germline-derived CDR1 and CDR2 are SGHVS and FQNEAQ. CDR3 residues: CASTTSRGIVAGNTGELFF. As DNA, the CDR3 is TGTGCCAGCACCACCTCCCGCGGGATTGTAGCGGGGAACACCGGGGAGCTGTTTTTT.

The rearrangement uses TRBV19 and TRBJ1-2; D gene ambiguous. Between the trimmed V and J ends, which lost 2 bases and 4 bases, there was a span of 14 bases. CDR3 length equals 15 residues. Germline loops: CDR1 LNHDA, CDR2 SQIVND (reference sequence). CDR3 nucleotides: TGTGCCAGTAGTATACAACGGGAACCGATCTATGGCTACACCTTC. It specifies CASSIQREPIYGYTF.

The chain uses TRBV3-1 (or the pseudogene TRBV3-2) and TRBJ1-2; D is uncertain. Deletions cut 4 bases from V and 4 bases from J, with 10 bases between. This CDR3 comprises 13 residues. Germline V gene sequence: CDR1 LGHDT, CDR2 YNNKEL (reference sequence). DNA of the CDR3: TGTGCCAGCAGCCCCCAAGCTGGCTATGGCTACACCTTC. It encodes CASSPQAGYGYTF.

V is TRBV6-2 or TRBV6-3 and J is TRBJ1-2, with D possibly matching TRBD1 (6 bases). The germline gives CDR1 MNHEY, CDR2 SVGEGT. The CDR3 has 14 residues. Trimming took 6 bases from V and 4 from J, leaving 15 bases between them. The DNA of the CDR3 is TGTGCCAGCAGCCGTACAGGGACGGGCTATGGCTACACCTTC. Translation: CASSRTGTGYGYTF.

V usage is TRBV7-9 and J usage is TRBJ2-5, with no clear D. The V and J ends lost 6 bases and 5 bases respectively, with 10 bases between them. This CDR3 has 12 residues. The V gene's germline CDR1 is SEHNR and CDR2 FQNEAQ (reference sequence). CDR3 sequence: CASRYKDETQYF. In DNA, the CDR3 is TGTGCCAGCAGGTATAAGGACGAGACCCAGTACTTC.

The rearrangement uses TRBV5-1 and TRBJ2-5; D is unresolved. The ends were cut back, 0 bases at V and 5 bases at J, with 11 bases in the middle. The germline V gene encodes CDR1 SGHRS and CDR2 YFSETQ. The CDR3 loop spans 14 amino acids. CDR3 sequence (DNA): TGCGCCAGCAGCTTGGAGCCCGACCGGGAGACCCAGTACTTC. Protein product: CASSLEPDRETQYF.

V usage is TRBV5-1 and J usage is TRBJ1-1, with D possibly TRBD1 on 5 matching bases. V gave up 0 bases and J gave up 1 base, with 10 bases separating them. Germline CDR1 is SGHRS and CDR2 is YFSETQ. The CDR3 contains 15 residues. CDR3 in amino acids: CASSLAGDRNTEAFF. In nucleotides, the CDR3 is TGCGCCAGCAGCTTGGCCGGCGACAGGAACACTGAAGCTTTCTTT.

The V and J genes are TRBV2 and TRBJ1-5; maybe TRBD1 (6 bases). The V and J ends lost 8 bases and 2 bases respectively, with 13 bases between them. Germline V gene lookup returns CDR1 SNHLY and CDR2 FYNNEI. CDR3 length: 14 amino acids. This CDR3 is CASGTGFRNQPQHF. The DNA for the CDR3 is TGTGCCAGCGGCACAGGGTTTCGCAATCAGCCCCAGCATTTT. Supplemented by reference TRBV2 and TRBJ1-5, the full variable domain reads EPEVTQTPSHQVTQMGQEVILRCVPISNHLYFYWYRQILGQKVEFLVSFYNNEISEKSEIFDDQFSVERPDGSNFTLKIRSTKLEDSAMYFCASGTGFRNQPQHFGDGTRLSIL.

The chain couples TRBV24-1 to TRBJ2-1; 8 bases match TRBD1. Per germline, CDR1 KGHDR and CDR2 SFDVKD. There are 17 residues in the CDR3. V gave up 1 base and J gave up 9 bases; unmatched junction bases: 13. CDR3 in DNA: TGTGCCACCAGTGATTTTGCAGGGGGACAGGTGTGGGGTGAGCAGTTCTTC. This sequence encodes CATSDFAGGQVWGEQFF.

The chain employs TRBV5-4 and TRBJ1-5; no firm D call. From germline, CDR1 is SGHNT and CDR2 YYREEE (reference sequence). CDR3 length equals 12 residues. V was trimmed by 5 bases and J by 11 bases, leaving 14 bases between them. CDR3 amino acids: CASSDGVGAQHF. The CDR3 DNA reads TGTGCCAGCAGTGATGGGGTAGGCGCCCAGCATTTT.

The chain joins TRBV27 to TRBJ1-2; D is undetermined. Germline V lookup: CDR1 MNHEY, CDR2 SMNVEV (reference sequence). This CDR3 contains 13 residues. Between the trimmed V and J ends, which lost 2 bases and 2 bases, there was a span of 6 bases. The DNA for the CDR3 is TGTGCCAGCAGTTTAGGTGGGAACTATGGCTACACCTTC. Translated: CASSLGGNYGYTF.

This chain connects TRBV27 to TRBJ2-1; 9 bases align to TRBD2. The germline V gene encodes CDR1 MNHEY and CDR2 SMNVEV (reference sequence). This CDR3 contains 16 residues. Losses at the gene ends were 6 bases for V and 7 bases for J; bases not matched to a gene: 13. This CDR3 is CASSRTRLAEMNEQFF. CDR3 sequence (DNA): TGTGCCAGCAGCCGGACAAGACTAGCGGAGATGAATGAGCAGTTCTTC.

The chain carries TRBV19 and TRBJ1-1; 11 nucleotides align to TRBD1. The CDR3 covers 18 residues. CDR1 is LNHDA, CDR2 SQIVND, per germline (reference sequence). V dropped 4 bases and J dropped 0; count of bases not matched to a gene: 10. The CDR3 loop is CASSTGGGQGVVNTEAFF. The CDR3 bases are TGTGCCAGTAGTACTGGCGGGGGACAGGGGGTAGTGAACACTGAAGCTTTCTTT. Combining the CDR3 with reference TRBV19 and TRBJ1-1 gives the whole variable domain DGGITQSPKYLFRKEGQNVTLSCEQNLNHDAMYWYRQDPGQGLRLIYYSQIVNDFQKGDIAEGYSVSREKKESFPLTVTSAQKNPTAFYLCASSTGGGQGVVNTEAFFGQGTRLTVV.

This chain links TRBV19 with TRBJ2-7; TRBD1 agrees at 11 bases. The CDR3 sequence is 16 residues long. Germline assignment: CDR1 LNHDA and CDR2 SQIVND (reference sequence). J was trimmed by 5 bases and V by 6 bases; bases with no gene match: 12. The CDR3 sequence: CASREIGGQGAHEQYF. The CDR3 bases are TGTGCCAGTAGGGAAATTGGTGGACAGGGGGCCCACGAGCAGTACTTC.

V and J are TRBV18 and TRBJ1-5; 10 nucleotides agree with TRBD1. The CDR3 loop spans 14 amino acids. Germline-derived CDR1 and CDR2 are KGHSH and LQKENI. V lost 4 bases and J lost 4; bases outside the gene matches: 1. CDR3 bases: TGTGCCAGCTCACGGGACAGGGGAAATCAGCCCCAGCATTTT. Translated: CASSRDRGNQPQHF.

The J gene is TRBJ2-5, the V gene TRBV6-4; the match to TRBD2 covers 8 bases. V lost 0 bases to trimming and J lost 3 bases; unmatched junction nucleotides: 9. The length of the CDR3 is 17 residues. The germline V gene encodes CDR1 MRHNA and CDR2 SNTAGT. CDR3 coding DNA: TGTGCCAGCAGTGACTCGGTTTCGGGAGGGCCGGAAGAGACCCAGTACTTC. Its translation is CASSDSVSGGPEETQYF.

This sequence joins TRBV6-2 or TRBV6-3 and TRBJ1-5; unclear D gene. The CDR3 is 13 amino acids. In germline, CDR1 is MNHEY, CDR2 SVGEGT. With 5 bases removed from V and 7 bases from J, the gap between germline ends came to 12 bases. CDR3 in DNA: TGTGCCAGCAGTCTAAACCAGTTGCAGCCCCAGCATTTT. It specifies CASSLNQLQPQHF.

This chain links TRBV11-3 with TRBJ2-2; tentatively, D is TRBD1 (6 bases). The length of the CDR3 is 13 residues. Trimming cost V 5 bases and J 6 bases, with 10 bases left between them. The V gene's germline CDR1 is SGHNT and CDR2 YENEEA. As DNA, the CDR3 is TGTGCCAGCAGCCGGACAGCGTCCGGGGAGCTGTTTTTT. Translation gives CASSRTASGELFF.

The chain uses TRBV7-9 and TRBJ2-2; TRBD1 agrees at 7 bases. The CDR3 spans 15 residues. Per germline, CDR1 SEHNR and CDR2 FQNEAQ (reference sequence). Unmatched junction bases numbered 0, after V lost 1 base and J lost 1 base. CDR3 amino acids: CASSLGTGNTGELFF. The CDR3 region has the DNA TGTGCCAGCAGCTTAGGGACAGGGAACACCGGGGAGCTGTTTTTT. Full variable domain (remainder filled in from reference TRBV7-9 and TRBJ2-2): DTGVSQNPRHKITKRGQNVTFRCDPISEHNRLYWYRQTLGQGPEFLTYFQNEAQLEKSRLLSDRFSAERPKGSFSTLEIQRTEQGDSAMYLCASSLGTGNTGELFFGEGSRLTVL.

V usage is TRBV2 and J usage is TRBJ1-1; D gene unclear. The germline V and J ends were trimmed by 7 bases and 1 base, with 10 bases remaining between them. Germline V lookup: CDR1 SNHLY, CDR2 FYNNEI. This CDR3 has 13 amino acids. The CDR3 bases are TGTGCCAGCAAAAACTCGGGGAACACTGAAGCTTTCTTT. This gives the protein CASKNSGNTEAFF.

The J gene is TRBJ1-1, the V gene TRBV6-2 or TRBV6-3, with D perhaps TRBD1 (5 bases). Trimming pared 2 bases from V and 3 bases from J, leaving 19 bases between. This CDR3 spans 17 amino acids. Germline lookup yields CDR1 MNHEY and CDR2 SVGEGT. Written as DNA, the CDR3 is TGTGCCAGCAGTTACCATGGACATCCTCTTCGGGACACTGAAGCTTTCTTT. Its protein is CASSYHGHPLRDTEAFF.

The chain recombines TRBV19 with TRBJ2-3, with 10 bases aligning to TRBD2. The CDR3 consists of 15 residues. Trimming cost V 4 bases and J 4 bases; bases outside gene matches: 5. The germline CDR1 and CDR2 sequences are LNHDA and SQIVND (reference sequence). Here the CDR3 reads CASSKLAGAPDTQYF. Here the CDR3 DNA reads TGTGCCAGTAGTAAGCTAGCGGGAGCCCCAGATACGCAGTATTTT.

V is TRBV28 and J is TRBJ1-1, with 8 bases that match TRBD1. Per the germline V gene, CDR1 is MDHEN and CDR2 is SYDVKM. The V and J ends lost 2 bases and 3 bases, in that order; junction bases with no gene match: 5. The CDR3 consists of 15 residues. The CDR3 here is CASSLPQGGYTEAFF. The CDR3 DNA is TGTGCCAGCAGTTTACCACAGGGGGGGTACACTGAAGCTTTCTTT.

The V gene is TRBV4-2, the J gene TRBJ1-6; unclear D gene. In germline, CDR1 is LGHNA, CDR2 YNFKEQ. The V end was cut by 3 bases, the J end by 9 bases, with 15 bases between. This CDR3 has 15 amino acids. CDR3: CASSQARGNISPLHF. CDR3 DNA: TGTGCCAGCAGCCAGGCGCGGGGTAATATTTCACCCCTCCACTTT.

The chain employs TRBV7-3 and TRBJ2-3; D ambiguous. The V end was cut by 0 bases, the J end by 4 bases, with 5 bases between. The length of the CDR3 is 13 residues. Germline V gene lookup returns CDR1 SGHTA and CDR2 FQGTGA. CDR3 sequence (DNA): TGTGCCAGCAGCTTAACCACCTCAGATACGCAGTATTTT. The encoded protein is CASSLTTSDTQYF.

The genes are TRBV6-4 and TRBJ2-7, with 12 bases aligning to TRBD2. The germline CDR1 and CDR2 sequences are MRHNA and SNTAGT. The CDR3 contains 18 residues. V was pared by 0 bases and J by 4 bases, with 10 bases of the junction left unmatched. CDR3 bases: TGTGCCAGCAGTGACTCCCTGACTAGCGGGGGACAGGGTTACGAGCAGTACTTC. Residues: CASSDSLTSGGQGYEQYF.